This T cell receptor (beta chain) was sequenced during a study of neoadjuvant nivolumab and ipilimumab in lung cancer. The study, taken as a whole, reports: Only a small number of samples underwent TCR sequencing. Only a single major-pathologic-response sample was available for clonality analysis. Pretherapy blood TCR richness correlated positively with resected tumor richness. From pretherapy to surgery, tumor richness and clonality rose with dual therapy.

The protocol was immunoSEQ multiplex PCR, while the TCRdb copy is restricted to in-frame clones and leaves out a portion. The sample consists of 25,000 to 35,000 clones, 92% of them appearing once. The CDR3 is 15 residues long. Germline trimming cut 1 base from V and 2 bases from J; bases unmatched to any gene: 2. CDR1 and CDR2 (germline): SGHAT, FQNNGV. On this clone: Its antigen is still unknown.

Sequenced material: peripheral blood, taken after neoadjuvant nivolumab, alone or with ipilimumab, at or shortly before surgery. This chain links TRBV11-2 with TRBJ2-7; 10 bases line up with TRBD2. This receptor was obtained from an adult with non-small cell lung cancer. CDR3 DNA sequence: TGTGCCAGCAGCTTAGGGCTAGCGGGAGCCTACGAGCAGTACTTC. This sequence encodes CASSLGLAGAYEQYF.